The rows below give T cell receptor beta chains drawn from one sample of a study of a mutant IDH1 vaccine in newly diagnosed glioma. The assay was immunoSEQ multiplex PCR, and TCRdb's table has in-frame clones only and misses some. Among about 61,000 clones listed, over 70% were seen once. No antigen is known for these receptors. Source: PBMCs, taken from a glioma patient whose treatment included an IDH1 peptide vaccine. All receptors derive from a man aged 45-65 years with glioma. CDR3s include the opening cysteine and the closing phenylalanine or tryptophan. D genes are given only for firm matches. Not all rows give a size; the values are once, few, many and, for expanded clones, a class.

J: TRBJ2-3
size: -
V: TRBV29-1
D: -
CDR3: CSVVQGTTSTDTQYF
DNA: TGCAGCGTTGTACAGGGGACTACTAGCACAGATACGCAGTATTTT

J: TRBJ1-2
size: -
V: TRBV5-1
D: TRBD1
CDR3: CASSSGQIANYGYTF
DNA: TGCGCCAGCAGCTCGGGACAGATAGCTAACTATGGCTACACCTTC

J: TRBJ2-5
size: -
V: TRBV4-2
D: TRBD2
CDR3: CASSQGTTQETQYF
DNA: TGTGCCAGCAGCCAGGGGACTACGCAAGAGACCCAGTACTTC

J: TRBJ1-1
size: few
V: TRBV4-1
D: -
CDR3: CASSPWGGTEAFF
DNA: TGCGCCAGCAGCCCCTGGGGGGGGACTGAAGCTTTCTTT

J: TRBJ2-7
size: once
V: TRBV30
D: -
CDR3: CAWGSHEQYF
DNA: TGTGCCTGGGGCAGCCACGAGCAGTACTTC

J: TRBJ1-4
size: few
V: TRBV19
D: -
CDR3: CASSTLEGDATNEKLFF
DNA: TGTGCCAGTAGTACCCTCGAGGGGGATGCAACTAATGAAAAACTGTTTTTT

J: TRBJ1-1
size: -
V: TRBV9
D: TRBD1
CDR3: CASSGARQGAVTEAFF
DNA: TGTGCCAGCAGCGGTGCTCGACAGGGGGCGGTCACTGAAGCTTTCTTT

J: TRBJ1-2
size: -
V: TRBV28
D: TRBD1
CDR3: CASSRTGTNYGYTF
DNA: TGTGCCAGCAGTCGGACAGGGACTAACTATGGCTACACCTTC

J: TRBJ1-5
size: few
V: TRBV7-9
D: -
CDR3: CASSLAGVSNQPQHF
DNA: TGTGCCAGCAGCTTAGCTGGGGTTAGCAATCAGCCCCAGCATTTT

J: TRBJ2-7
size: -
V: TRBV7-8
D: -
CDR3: CASSLRTVREQYF
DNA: TGTGCCAGCAGCTTAAGGACCGTCCGCGAGCAGTACTTC

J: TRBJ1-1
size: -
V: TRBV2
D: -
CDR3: CASRGGGTEAFF
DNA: TGTGCCAGCAGAGGTGGCGGCACTGAAGCTTTCTTT